This T cell receptor beta chain was captured in a study of blood T cells in healthy people across ages. Primers used in a second PCR of about 6 to 11 cycles were a sample-barcoded 5' primer and a J-beta primer mix. Each CDR3 protein gets one entry after TCRdb re-called the 5' RACE reads with MiXCR. This table holds about 680,000 distinct CDR3 sequences, around 48% found once. In germline, CDR1 is SGHRS, CDR2 YFSETQ. V gave up 2 bases and J gave up 7 bases; unmatched junction bases: 6. This CDR3 comprises 15 residues. The chain has TRBV5-1 and TRBJ1-6, with TRBD1 matching 7 bases. Sequencing was done on a sample of blood. This receptor was identified in a woman in her sixties in good health. CDR3 loop: CASSLSDRINSPLHF. The CDR3 DNA is TGCGCCAGCAGCTTATCGGACAGGATAAATTCACCCCTCCACTTT.